A single sample gave rise to the 11 T cell receptor beta chains below, sequenced in a study of long-term antiretroviral therapy in people with HIV. Runs used v3.0 of the immunoSEQ assay and were done at survey level. This table comes from immunoSEQ multiplex PCR, and its TCRdb copy is limited to in-frame clones, with some not included. The table records approximately 25,000 clones, around 80% of them present only once. Sample: unsorted PBMCs, taken 0.5 years after starting antiretroviral therapy. The origin of the receptors is a woman aged 40 to 55 with HIV.

This chain links TRBV11-2 with TRBJ2-2, with 10 bases identical to TRBD1. The CDR3 totals 15 residues. Germline V gene data show CDR1 as SGHAT and CDR2 as FQNNGV. The trim removed 5 bases at V and 4 bases at J, leaving 4 bases unmatched. The CDR3, as DNA: TGTGCCAGCAGCCTGAGGACAGGGGGCACCGGGGAGCTGTTTTTT. This encodes CASSLRTGGTGELFF.

The chain combines TRBV19 with TRBJ1-2, with D uncertain. In germline, CDR1 is LNHDA, CDR2 SQIVND (reference sequence). Trimming removed 2 bases at V and 8 bases at J, with 15 bases between. The CDR3 has 14 amino acids. CDR3 bases: TGTGCCAGTAGTATAAGTATGGCTGCAGAGGGCTACACCTTC. It yields the protein CASSISMAAEGYTF.

This clone occurred a few times. The chain couples TRBV18 to TRBJ2-5; 13 bases are a match to TRBD2. The ends lost 5 bases at V and 1 base at J; junction bases unmatched: 4. The germline V gene has CDR1 KGHSH and CDR2 LQKENI. This CDR3 contains 16 residues. The CDR3 DNA reads TGTGCCAGCTCAAGACTAGCGGGGGGAGTCCAAGAGACCCAGTACTTC. It is translated as CASSRLAGGVQETQYF.

This clone was seen just once. The V and J genes are TRBV19 and TRBJ2-5, with 7 bases fitting TRBD1. This CDR3 comprises 17 residues. The V gene end was trimmed by 1 base and the J gene end by 5 bases; junction bases not matched to a gene: 13. The germline V gene has CDR1 LNHDA and CDR2 SQIVND (reference sequence). The CDR3 here is CASSIGTGRGHRETQYF. For the CDR3, the DNA is TGTGCCAGTAGTATAGGGACAGGAAGGGGCCATAGGGAGACCCAGTACTTC.

This chain uses TRBV15 with TRBJ2-5; D possibly corresponds to TRBD2 (6 bases). Trimming removed 3 bases from V and 2 bases from J, with 13 bases in between. Looked up from germline, CDR1 is LNHNV and CDR2 is YYDKDF (reference sequence). The CDR3 consists of 15 residues. Here the CDR3 reads CATSRGERVQETQYF. DNA of the CDR3: TGTGCCACCAGCAGGGGGGAGCGGGTTCAAGAGACCCAGTACTTC.

The chain has TRBV6-5 and TRBJ1-1, with a possible D match to TRBD1 (6 bases). This CDR3 has 16 amino acids. Germline V CDR1 and CDR2: MNHEY, SVGAGI. The V end lost 1 base, the J end lost 1 base, and 13 bases lay between the germline ends. The chain's CDR3 is CASSYLSPQGNTEAFF. CDR3 DNA sequence: TGTGCCAGCAGTTACTTGAGCCCACAGGGGAACACTGAAGCTTTCTTT.

This CDR3 is CASSSSQPGANVLTF. The DNA of the CDR3 is TGCGCCAGCAGCTCTTCTCAACCCGGGGCCAACGTCCTGACTTTC. V and J are TRBV5-1 and TRBJ2-6; unclear D gene. CDR3 length equals 15 residues. CDR1 SGHRS and CDR2 YFSETQ come from the germline V gene. V was trimmed by 3 bases and J by 4 bases, leaving 11 bases between them.

The J gene is TRBJ2-7, the V gene TRBV4-1; 12 bases line up with TRBD2. Germline assignment: CDR1 MGHRA and CDR2 YSYEKL. The ends lost 0 bases at V and 6 bases at J; junction bases unmatched: 15. This CDR3 spans 19 amino acids. Here the CDR3 DNA reads TGCGCCAGCAGCCAAGAAGATGAAGCTAGCGGGGGGGCAGGACCCGAGCAGTACTTC. It is translated as CASSQEDEASGGAGPEQYF.

The table lists this clone with a few counts. The V call is TRBV4-3, the J call TRBJ2-7; D unclear. Germline lookup yields CDR1 LGHNA and CDR2 YSLEER. This CDR3 region has 15 residues. V shed 1 base and J shed 2 bases, with 12 bases lying between them. CDR3 sequence (DNA): TGCGCCAGCAGCCAAGGAGCTGGGCAGACCTACGAGCAGTACTTC. Its protein is CASSQGAGQTYEQYF.

This chain connects TRBV18 to TRBJ2-7; unclear D gene. Germline loops: CDR1 KGHSH, CDR2 LQKENI. The germline V and J ends were trimmed by 2 bases and 5 bases, with 16 bases remaining between them. CDR3 length: 15 residues. The CDR3 here is CASSPSLSESHEQYF. The CDR3 DNA follows: TGTGCCAGCTCACCAAGCCTCAGCGAGTCCCACGAGCAGTACTTC.

V gene TRBV29-1 combines with J gene TRBJ2-3; D gene ambiguous. Germline V gene sequence: CDR1 SQVTM, CDR2 ANQGSEA. The CDR3 totals 10 residues. Trimming stripped 7 bases from V and 7 bases from J, with 9 bases between. CDR3 sequence (DNA): TGCAGCGCGGCCCAAAATACGCAGTATTTT. This encodes CSAAQNTQYF.